The 5 T cell receptor beta chains reported below all come from one sample, sequenced in a study of blood T cell repertoires in COVID-19. Here immunoSEQ multiplex PCR was the method, and the copy in TCRdb shows in-frame clones only, minus some. The sample lists about 60,000 clones; approximately 89% were seen once. Sequencing was performed on peripheral blood. Every receptor here comes from an older woman with active COVID-19.

V usage is TRBV4-1 and J usage is TRBJ1-1, with a weak D call TRBD1 (5 bases). V lost 6 bases and J lost 3, with 11 bases in between. CDR1 is MGHRA and CDR2 is YSYEKL in the germline V gene. This CDR3 contains 13 residues. CDR3 DNA: TGCGCCAGCAGACCAGGGAGGGACACTGAAGCTTTCTTT. Protein: CASRPGRDTEAFF.

This clone turned up a few times. The chain recombines TRBV5-4 with TRBJ1-3; TRBD1 might be the D (5 bases). Germline V gene data show CDR1 as SGHNT and CDR2 as YYREEE (reference sequence). Trimming took off 4 bases at V and 4 bases at J, with 15 bases between the two ends. The CDR3 sequence is 15 residues long. CDR3 in DNA: TGTGCCAGCAGCACCCCGGAGGGGAGGGGAAACACCATATATTTT. Its protein is CASSTPEGRGNTIYF.

The rearrangement joins TRBV3-1 (or the pseudogene TRBV3-2) to TRBJ1-1; D uncertain. This CDR3 is built from 13 residues. Per the germline V gene, CDR1 is LGHDT and CDR2 is YNNKEL (reference sequence). Between the trimmed V and J ends, which lost 4 bases and 4 bases, there was a span of 10 bases. Written as DNA, the CDR3 is TGTGCCAGCAGCCCTCCCTTGAGCACTGAAGCTTTCTTT. Protein sequence: CASSPPLSTEAFF.

The J gene is TRBJ2-5, the V gene TRBV6-1; TRBD2 is a possible D gene (7 bases). The germline gives CDR1 MNHNS, CDR2 SASEGT. The V and J ends lost 1 base and 4 bases respectively, with 13 bases between them. The CDR3 totals 15 residues. The CDR3 region is CASSEVPGGRETQYF. The CDR3 nucleotides are TGTGCCAGCAGTGAAGTCCCGGGGGGCCGAGAGACCCAGTACTTC.

The chain carries TRBV19 and TRBJ2-3; TRBD2 aligns across 14 bases. CDR1 and CDR2 from the germline V gene are LNHDA and SQIVND (reference sequence). Losses at the gene ends were 6 bases for V and 11 bases for J; bases not matched to a gene: 10. This CDR3 contains 15 residues. The CDR3 reads CASSYGGLAGAGQYF. CDR3 sequence (DNA): TGTGCCAGTAGCTACGGGGGACTAGCGGGGGCCGGGCAGTATTTT.